The 32 T cell receptor beta chains given below trace back to one sample, sequenced in a study of shared clonotypes between healthy human individuals. Libraries were prepared by immunoSEQ multiplex PCR; TCRdb keeps only in-frame clonotypes and omits some of them. This table holds 450,000 to 500,000 clones, around four fifths found once. Sequencing was carried out using PBMCs. These receptors were collected from a woman aged 40 to 49 in good health. Some clones in this sample may be carry-over from other donors' samples.

As concerns this clone: The CDR3 does not close with the conserved phenylalanine or tryptophan, likely indicating a read error. The V call is TRBV15, the J call TRBJ1-2; TRBD1 matches 8 bases. The trim removed 1 base at V and 8 bases at J, leaving 6 bases unmatched. This CDR3 is built from 14 residues. Germline V gene data show CDR1 as LNHNV and CDR2 as YYDKDF (reference sequence). CDR3 sequence (DNA): TGTGCCACCAGCAGAGGATCGACAGGGGTCGGCTACACCCTC. Translation: CATSRGSTGVGYTL.

The rearrangement links TRBV7-2 to TRBJ2-2; possibly TRBD1 or TRBD2 for D (5 bases each). In germline, CDR1 is SGHTA, CDR2 FQGNSA. V dropped 2 bases and J dropped 5 bases, with 12 bases sitting between them. CDR3 length equals 15 residues. CDR3 sequence reads: CASSLPLWGTGELFF. The CDR3 DNA follows: TGTGCCAGCAGCTTACCCCTTTGGGGGACCGGGGAGCTGTTTTTT.

This clone has only one observation. V and J are TRBV11-2 and TRBJ1-2; 8 bases are shared with TRBD1. Germline-derived CDR1 and CDR2 are SGHAT and FQNNGV. The CDR3 extends over 14 amino acids. Trimming took 5 bases from V and 4 from J; bases not matched to a gene: 6. The CDR3 spells CASSKAGTGYGYTF. The CDR3 coding sequence is TGTGCCAGCAGCAAAGCCGGGACAGGCTATGGCTACACCTTC.

This clone was seen just once. The V gene is TRBV4-3, the J gene TRBJ2-5; TRBD2 matches 11 bases. The CDR3 contains 17 residues. The V and J ends lost 0 bases and 4 bases, in that order; junction bases with no gene match: 7. CDR1 LGHNA and CDR2 YSLEER come from the germline V gene. The chain's CDR3 is CASSQDLSSGRTETQYF. The CDR3 DNA reads as TGCGCCAGCAGCCAAGATCTGTCTAGCGGGAGGACAGAGACCCAGTACTTC.

The chain couples TRBV18 to TRBJ2-5; no firm D call. The CDR3 loop spans 17 amino acids. V dropped 3 bases and J dropped 1 base, with 18 bases sitting between them. Germline V gene sequence: CDR1 KGHSH, CDR2 LQKENI. CDR3 sequence (DNA): TGTGCCAGCTCACCCCCGGCTTTCGGGTTAGGCCAAGAGACCCAGTACTTC. Protein product: CASSPPAFGLGQETQYF.

This sequence joins TRBV11-2 and TRBJ1-2; 7 bases are shared with TRBD1. Germline V lookup: CDR1 SGHAT, CDR2 FQNNGV. The CDR3 contains 15 residues. The J segment lost 6 bases and the V segment lost 4 bases, leaving 11 bases of the junction unmatched. CDR3 coding DNA: TGTGCCAGCAGCTCCGGACAGGCGGTTATTAATGGCTACACCTTC. Residues: CASSSGQAVINGYTF.

V gene TRBV5-4 combines with J gene TRBJ2-7, with 13 bases fitting TRBD2. Per germline, CDR1 SGHNT and CDR2 YYREEE (reference sequence). V lost 2 bases, J lost 6 bases, and 2 bases stayed unmatched. This CDR3 contains 14 residues. This chain's CDR3 is CASSFGTSGIEQYF. The CDR3 nucleotides are TGTGCCAGCAGCTTCGGGACTAGCGGGATCGAGCAGTACTTC.

The gene calls are TRBV19 and TRBJ2-5; TRBD2 agrees at 7 bases. Germline CDR1 and CDR2: LNHDA and SQIVND (reference sequence). The CDR3 runs to 17 residues. Unmatched junction bases numbered 7, after V lost 0 bases and J lost 0 bases. DNA of the CDR3: TGTGCCAGTAGTATAGAGTCTAGCGGAGTGTACCAAGAGACCCAGTACTTC. It is translated as CASSIESSGVYQETQYF.

The chain links TRBV6-5 to TRBJ2-6; unclear D gene. The CDR3 is made up of 14 amino acids. Per the germline V gene, CDR1 is MNHEY and CDR2 is SVGAGI. Trimming cost V 5 bases and J 4 bases, with 9 bases left between them. For the CDR3, the DNA is TGTGCCAGCAGTCAGACACCCGGGGCCAACGTCCTGACTTTC. It encodes CASSQTPGANVLTF.

V gene TRBV27 combines with J gene TRBJ2-4; 10 nucleotides line up with TRBD2. Germline-derived CDR1 and CDR2 are MNHEY and SMNVEV (reference sequence). Trimming cost V 2 bases and J 2 bases; bases outside gene matches: 3. The CDR3 length is 16 residues. The CDR3: CASSLGAGGPKNIQYF. CDR3 nucleotides: TGTGCCAGCAGTTTAGGAGCGGGAGGGCCCAAAAACATTCAGTACTTC.

V gene TRBV11-1 combines with J gene TRBJ2-3, with 7 nucleotides matching TRBD2. J was trimmed by 5 bases and V by 1 base; bases with no gene match: 9. CDR3 length: 16 amino acids. Germline lookup yields CDR1 SGHAT and CDR2 FQDESV (reference sequence). CDR3 sequence reads: CASSLGWTGREDTQYF. CDR3 nucleotide sequence: TGTGCCAGCAGCTTAGGATGGACGGGGAGGGAAGATACGCAGTATTTT.

This chain joins TRBV5-1 and TRBJ2-5; tentatively, D is TRBD1 (6 bases). The CDR3 runs 15 residues. Germline V gene lookup returns CDR1 SGHRS and CDR2 YFSETQ. V gave up 6 bases and J gave up 2 bases, with 17 bases separating them. The DNA of the CDR3 is TGCGCCAGCACCGAAACAGGGATAGGGCAAGAGACCCAGTACTTC. This gives the protein CASTETGIGQETQYF.

There are a few counts of this clone. The chain employs TRBV11-2 and TRBJ2-3, with 7 bases aligning to TRBD2. CDR3 length equals 15 residues. V trimming: 2 bases; J trimming: 0 bases; junction bases outside the gene matches: 2. The germline V gene has CDR1 SGHAT and CDR2 FQNNGV. The CDR3 sequence: CASSLYGRSTDTQYF. DNA of the CDR3: TGTGCCAGCAGCTTATACGGGAGGAGCACAGATACGCAGTATTTT.

The chain combines TRBV6-6 with TRBJ2-7; 10 bases fit TRBD1. Germline V lookup: CDR1 MNHNY, CDR2 SVGAGI (reference sequence). The CDR3 is 16 residues long. With V trimmed by 0 bases and J by 0 bases, 2 bases remained unmatched. The CDR3 coding sequence is TGTGCCAGCAGTTACTCGGGACAGGGGAACTCCTACGAGCAGTACTTC. Protein: CASSYSGQGNSYEQYF.

This clone was seen more than once but under ten times. V usage is TRBV4-1 and J usage is TRBJ1-1, with D maybe TRBD1 (5 bases). Trimming pared 2 bases from V and 3 bases from J, leaving 13 bases between. Germline CDR1 is MGHRA and CDR2 is YSYEKL. CDR3 length: 15 amino acids. This chain's CDR3 is CASSQPTDKDTEAFF. Written as DNA, the CDR3 is TGCGCCAGCAGCCAACCCACGGACAAGGACACTGAAGCTTTCTTT.

This clone was seen a few times. The chain uses TRBV7-2 and TRBJ2-3, with TRBD2 identical over 7 bases. Per germline, CDR1 SGHTA and CDR2 FQGNSA. The CDR3 sequence is 16 residues long. V trimming: 2 bases; J trimming: 3 bases; junction bases outside the gene matches: 8. The CDR3 DNA sequence: TGTGCCAGCAGCTTATTGAGGGCTAGCGGAACAGATACGCAGTATTTT. Residues: CASSLLRASGTDTQYF. The complete variable domain, with remaining parts taken from reference TRBV7-2 and TRBJ2-3, reads GAGVSQSPSNKVTEKGKDVELRCDPISGHTALYWYRQSLGQGLEFLIYFQGNSAPDKSGLPSDRFSAERTGGSVSTLTIQRTQQEDSAVYLCASSLLRASGTDTQYFGPGTRLTVL.

The chain recombines TRBV28 with TRBJ2-5; D possibly corresponds to TRBD2 (6 bases). Judging by the DNA end, TRBJ2-7 fits better; the J call may be wrong. CDR1 is MDHEN and CDR2 is SYDVKM in the germline V gene. The CDR3 contains 13 residues. In DNA, the CDR3 is TGTGCCAGCAGCCCGGTGGAGGGCTACGAGCAGTACTTC. This translates into CASSPVEGYEQYF.

CDR3 loop: CASSLAGAYGNTIYF. CDR3 coding DNA: TGCGCCAGCAGCTTGGCCGGGGCGTATGGAAACACCATATATTTT. The rearrangement joins TRBV5-1 to TRBJ1-3; weak D call: TRBD1 (5 bases). The ends were cut back, 0 bases at V and 3 bases at J, with 10 bases in the middle. The CDR3 extends over 15 amino acids. Per the germline V gene, CDR1 is SGHRS and CDR2 is YFSETQ.

The chain is built from TRBV7-8 and TRBJ2-7, with D perhaps matching TRBD2 (5 bases). V lost 3 bases and J 3 bases, leaving 9 bases between the germline ends. Per germline, CDR1 SGHVS and CDR2 FQNEAQ. The CDR3 consists of 13 residues. CDR3 in DNA: TGTGCCAGCAGCTTTCGGGATTACTACGAGCAGTACTTC. Translation gives CASSFRDYYEQYF.

This clone turned up a few times. The V gene is TRBV7-6, the J gene TRBJ2-3; D not resolved. The V end was cut by 5 bases, the J end by 5 bases, with 14 bases between. Germline CDR1 is SGHVS and CDR2 is FNYEAQ. CDR3 length: 14 residues. The CDR3 protein is CASSLTLIGDTQYF. CDR3 bases: TGTGCCAGCAGCCTTACCCTGATTGGAGATACGCAGTATTTT.

The rearrangement uses TRBV10-3 and TRBJ2-1; D might be TRBD2 (6 bases). CDR1 is ENHRY, CDR2 SYGVKD, per germline. The length of the CDR3 is 17 residues. The ends were cut back, 10 bases at V and 5 bases at J, with 27 bases in the middle. The CDR3 region is CATKRIIGGNINNEQFF. The CDR3 DNA is TGTGCCACCAAGCGTATTATCGGCGGGAACATAAACAATGAGCAGTTCTTC.

About this clone: At one end the junction does not follow the germline gene, possibly because of a read error. Other DNA sequences within the sample encode an identical CDR3. The chain carries TRBV4-3 and TRBJ2-6; maybe TRBD1 (5 bases). This CDR3 region has 16 residues. Germline loops: CDR1 LGHNA, CDR2 YSLEER. The CDR3 loop reads CASSQVPGGGANVLTF. The CDR3 region has the DNA TGCGCCAGCAGCCAAGTCCCCGGCGGTGGGGCTAACGTCCTGACTTTC.

This rearrangement joins TRBV18 to TRBJ1-5; TRBD1 might be the D (5 bases). From germline, CDR1 is KGHSH and CDR2 LQKENI. This CDR3 has 13 residues. Trimming shortened V by 6 bases and J by 7 bases, and 13 bases separated the two germline ends. The CDR3 DNA is TGTGCCAGCTCCGAGGGGTTGGGGCAGCCCCAGCATTTT. Protein sequence: CASSEGLGQPQHF.

V and J are TRBV7-8 and TRBJ2-3; D might be TRBD2 (5 bases). V lost 1 base and J 1 base, leaving 9 bases between the germline ends. CDR1 and CDR2 from the germline V gene are SGHVS and FQNEAQ. The CDR3 loop spans 15 amino acids. Written as DNA, the CDR3 is TGTGCCAGCAGCTTAGTCGTGCGGGGCACAGATACGCAGTATTTT. As protein: CASSLVVRGTDTQYF. The full variable domain, with the rest looked up from reference TRBV7-8 and TRBJ2-3, is GAGVSQSPRYKVAKRGQDVALRCDPISGHVSLFWYQQALGQGPEFLTYFQNEAQLDKSGLPSDRFFAERPEGSVSTLKIQRTQQEDSAVYLCASSLVVRGTDTQYFGPGTRLTVL.

V and J are TRBV18 and TRBJ2-7; TRBD1 matches 8 bases. V gave up 7 bases and J gave up 8 bases; unmatched junction bases: 10. Looked up from germline, CDR1 is KGHSH and CDR2 is LQKENI. The CDR3 has 13 amino acids. This chain's CDR3 is CASLETGAGKQYF. The CDR3 DNA reads as TGTGCCAGCTTAGAGACAGGGGCTGGGAAGCAGTACTTC.

This sequence joins TRBV4-1 and TRBJ1-2; tentative D call: TRBD1 (5 bases). The germline V gene has CDR1 MGHRA and CDR2 YSYEKL. The CDR3 has 17 amino acids. Trimming removed 3 bases from V and 1 base from J, with 18 bases in between. The CDR3 protein is CASSQAGGERVNYGYTF. The CDR3 region has the DNA TGCGCCAGCAGCCAGGCCGGGGGTGAAAGGGTTAACTATGGCTACACCTTC.

The chain joins TRBV19 to TRBJ2-2; 7 nucleotides align to TRBD1. Trimming at V came to 6 bases and at J to 0 bases, leaving 4 bases not matched to a gene. The CDR3 covers 15 residues. CDR1 is LNHDA and CDR2 is SQIVND in the germline V gene (reference sequence). CDR3: CASRPGTANTGELFF. The CDR3 DNA reads TGTGCCAGTAGGCCTGGGACAGCGAACACCGGGGAGCTGTTTTTT.

V is TRBV30 and J is TRBJ2-5; TRBD2 agrees at 8 bases. J lost 5 bases, V lost 3 bases, and 11 bases had no gene match. The CDR3 runs 15 residues. Looked up from germline, CDR1 is GTSNPN and CDR2 is SVGIG (reference sequence). The CDR3 nucleotides read TGTGCCTGGAGACGGAGGAGTTCGGGAGGGGAGACCCAGTACTTC. This sequence encodes CAWRRRSSGGETQYF.

This sequence joins TRBV7-2 and TRBJ2-1; 9 bases are a match to TRBD1. V dropped 2 bases and J dropped 5; count of bases not matched to a gene: 7. Germline assignment: CDR1 SGHTA and CDR2 FQGNSA. The CDR3 runs to 16 residues. The CDR3 sequence: CASSLQPGQGDNEQFF. The DNA for the CDR3 is TGTGCCAGCAGCTTACAACCGGGACAGGGAGACAATGAGCAGTTCTTC.

The gene calls are TRBV7-9 and TRBJ2-1; D ambiguous. Germline V gene data show CDR1 as SEHNR and CDR2 as FQNEAQ (reference sequence). The CDR3 runs 13 residues. V lost 1 base, J lost 7 bases, and 8 bases lay in between. Written as DNA, the CDR3 is TGTGCCAGCAGCTTAGACAGTGGGAATGAGCAGTTCTTC. This translates into CASSLDSGNEQFF.

This clone has more than one count but fewer than ten. V is TRBV19 and J is TRBJ2-1, with TRBD1 matching over 12 bases. Per germline, CDR1 LNHDA and CDR2 SQIVND (reference sequence). Trimming took 10 bases from V and 4 from J; bases not matched to a gene: 11. The CDR3 totals 16 residues. DNA for the CDR3: TGTGCCACCGGACCGGGACAGGGGGCAGGGTACAATGAGCAGTTCTTC. Translating gives CATGPGQGAGYNEQFF.

The chain recombines TRBV28 with TRBJ2-7; D may match TRBD1 or TRBD2 (5 bases each). V shed 6 bases and J shed 0 bases, with 18 bases lying between them. This CDR3 has 16 residues. The germline CDR1 and CDR2 sequences are MDHEN and SYDVKM. Here the CDR3 DNA reads TGTGCCAGCAGAGCAACCGGGACGGGGAGCTCCTACGAGCAGTACTTC. Residues: CASRATGTGSSYEQYF.